One sample yielded the 21 T cell receptor beta chains listed below, sequenced in a study of blood T cell repertoires in COVID-19. The table came from immunoSEQ multiplex PCR; TCRdb's copy has only in-frame clones and leaves some out. This sample yields approximately 360,000 clones, of which 83% are seen a single time; about 5.4% belongs to the top ten. The sample taken for sequencing was PBMCs or T cells enriched from blood (not recorded which). All receptors come from a woman aged 50 to 60 who had recovered from COVID-19.

The chain recombines TRBV29-1 with TRBJ1-2; possible D gene TRBD1, 6 bases. CDR1 and CDR2 (germline): SQVTM, ANQGSEA. The CDR3 runs to 11 residues. V was trimmed by 5 bases and J by 6 bases, leaving 10 bases between them. The CDR3 here is CSVRWTDGYTF. CDR3 nucleotides: TGCAGCGTTAGATGGACAGATGGCTACACCTTC.

This clone was recorded a few times. The chain employs TRBV3-1 (or the pseudogene TRBV3-2) and TRBJ1-3; 7 nucleotides line up with TRBD1. Germline CDR1 LGHDT, CDR2 YNNKEL (reference sequence). Trimming took 1 base from V and 0 from J; bases not matched to a gene: 3. The CDR3 totals 16 residues. The CDR3, as DNA: TGTGCCAGCAGCCAAGGGGGGGACAGCTCTGGAAACACCATATATTTT. Its translation: CASSQGGDSSGNTIYF.

The chain is built from TRBV9 and TRBJ2-5, with a possible D match to TRBD2 (6 bases). Trimming removed 3 bases from V and 9 bases from J, with 18 bases in between. This CDR3 spans 14 amino acids. Germline lookup yields CDR1 SGDLS and CDR2 YYNGEE. This CDR3 is CASSEAGGLRSQYF. Here the CDR3 DNA reads TGTGCCAGCAGCGAAGCGGGTGGTCTACGATCCCAGTACTTC. Using reference TRBV9 and TRBJ2-5 for the parts outside the CDR3, the full variable domain is DSGVTQTPKHLITATGQRVTLRCSPRSGDLSVYWYQQSLDQGLQFLIQYYNGEERAKGNILERFSAQQFPDLHSELNLSSLELGDSALYFCASSEAGGLRSQYFGPGTRLLVL.

This chain uses TRBV30 with TRBJ2-5, with 12 positions matching TRBD2. The germline gives CDR1 GTSNPN, CDR2 SVGIG (reference sequence). J was trimmed by 5 bases and V by 3 bases; bases with no gene match: 4. The CDR3 consists of 14 residues. CDR3 nucleotide sequence: TGTGCCTGGAGACGACTAGCGGGAGAGGAGACCCAGTACTTC. It specifies CAWRRLAGEETQYF.

The gene calls are TRBV9 and TRBJ2-5; D is perhaps TRBD2 (5 bases). V lost 5 bases and J lost 5, with 16 bases in between. The CDR3 is 14 amino acids. Germline values: CDR1 SGDLS, CDR2 YYNGEE. CDR3 sequence (DNA): TGTGCCAGCAGTTTCCACAGCGGTATGGAGACCCAGTACTTC. Its translation is CASSFHSGMETQYF.

The J gene is TRBJ1-1, the V gene TRBV5-1; TRBD1 aligns across 8 bases. The CDR3 runs 18 residues. With 0 bases clipped from V and 0 bases from J, the junction kept 10 bases outside the gene matches. Germline CDR1 and CDR2: SGHRS and YFSETQ. The CDR3 DNA follows: TGCGCCAGCAGCTTGGAGGGACGGACAGGGCGAGTGAACACTGAAGCTTTCTTT. Its protein is CASSLEGRTGRVNTEAFF. Looking up the rest from reference TRBV5-1 and TRBJ1-1 gives the full variable domain: KAGVTQTPRYLIKTRGQQVTLSCSPISGHRSVSWYQQTPGQGLQFLFEYFSETQRNKGNFPGRFSGRQFSNSRSEMNVSTLELGDSALYLCASSLEGRTGRVNTEAFFGQGTRLTVV.

The sample holds one count of this clone. This chain joins TRBV9 and TRBJ1-1; weak D call: TRBD1 (6 bases). The V and J ends lost 4 bases and 1 base respectively, with 14 bases between them. Germline V lookup: CDR1 SGDLS, CDR2 YYNGEE. The CDR3 has 15 residues. CDR3 sequence: CASSPHDRPNTEAFF. The CDR3 DNA reads TGTGCCAGCAGCCCCCACGACAGGCCGAACACTGAAGCTTTCTTT.

This chain connects TRBV29-1 to TRBJ2-7; D is unresolved. V shed 4 bases and J shed 1 base, with 17 bases lying between them. Germline lookup yields CDR1 SQVTM and CDR2 ANQGSEA. The CDR3 has 15 amino acids. The CDR3 reads CSVVLPAVLSYEQYF. The CDR3, as DNA: TGCAGCGTTGTATTGCCGGCAGTACTATCCTACGAGCAGTACTTC.

The chain has TRBV9 and TRBJ2-3; possibly TRBD2 for D (6 bases). The CDR3 spans 14 residues. The V gene's germline CDR1 is SGDLS and CDR2 YYNGEE. V was pared by 0 bases and J by 5 bases, with 10 bases between. CDR3 in DNA: TGTGCCAGCAGCGTAGGAGTAGCGGTAGATACGCAGTATTTT. This sequence encodes CASSVGVAVDTQYF. Together with reference TRBV9 and TRBJ2-3, the CDR3 gives the full variable domain: DSGVTQTPKHLITATGQRVTLRCSPRSGDLSVYWYQQSLDQGLQFLIQYYNGEERAKGNILERFSAQQFPDLHSELNLSSLELGDSALYFCASSVGVAVDTQYFGPGTRLTVL.

The CDR3 DNA follows: TGTGCCAGTAGTCTTCAGGGGCCTCAGGCCCAGTACTTC. The encoded protein is CASSLQGPQAQYF. V and J are TRBV19 and TRBJ2-5; perhaps TRBD1 as D (6 bases). With 5 bases removed from V and 9 bases from J, the gap between germline ends came to 16 bases. Germline CDR1 reads LNHDA; CDR2 reads SQIVND (reference sequence). The CDR3 is made up of 13 amino acids.

The chain recombines TRBV5-5 with TRBJ1-2, with TRBD1 identical over 8 bases. Germline V gene sequence: CDR1 SGHKS, CDR2 YYEKEE (reference sequence). J gave up 0 bases and V 5 bases, and 0 bases lay outside the gene matches. The length of the CDR3 is 13 residues. The CDR3 sequence: CASRGQANYGYTF. Written as DNA, the CDR3 is TGTGCCAGCAGGGGACAGGCTAACTATGGCTACACCTTC.

The chain uses TRBV19 and TRBJ2-7; possibly TRBD1 for D (7 bases). V was pared by 3 bases and J by 6 bases, with 21 bases between. CDR1 LNHDA and CDR2 SQIVND come from the germline V gene (reference sequence). This CDR3 spans 16 amino acids. The CDR3 region is CASSIFPGGQTGEQYF. The CDR3 nucleotides are TGTGCCAGTAGTATCTTTCCCGGGGGACAGACCGGCGAGCAGTACTTC.

This clone was picked up a small number of times. The chain joins TRBV7-2 to TRBJ1-5; D remains ambiguous. Trimming cost V 5 bases and J 5 bases, with 16 bases left between them. The CDR3 covers 15 residues. CDR1 is SGHTA, CDR2 FQGNSA, per germline. CDR3 loop: CASSLTVNRDQPQHF. The CDR3 region has the DNA TGTGCCAGCAGCCTCACGGTAAATCGCGATCAGCCCCAGCATTTT.

The V gene is TRBV12-3 or TRBV12-4, the J gene TRBJ1-2; 7 bases line up with TRBD1. This CDR3 is built from 10 residues. V was clipped by 6 bases and J by 10 bases; unmatched bases: 2. The DNA for the CDR3 is TGTGCCAGCAGAGGGACAGCCTACACCTTC. Protein sequence: CASRGTAYTF.

In this sample, this clone turned up a few times. The rearrangement joins TRBV19 to TRBJ2-3; D is possibly TRBD2 (5 bases). This CDR3 comprises 15 residues. Trimming stripped 5 bases from V and 3 bases from J, with 15 bases between. The germline CDR1 and CDR2 sequences are LNHDA and SQIVND (reference sequence). The CDR3 DNA reads as TGTGCCAGTAGTCCGCCCTTGAGGGCGACAGATACGCAGTATTTT. Translation gives CASSPPLRATDTQYF.

The table lists this clone with a few counts. The chain links TRBV10-3 to TRBJ1-1, with D possibly matching TRBD1 (5 bases). The CDR3 covers 16 residues. With 3 bases removed from V and 1 base from J, the gap between germline ends came to 15 bases. Germline V gives CDR1 ENHRY, CDR2 SYGVKD. CDR3 region: CAISDYIRTPNTEAFF. CDR3 nucleotides: TGTGCCATCAGTGACTATATTAGGACACCGAACACTGAAGCTTTCTTT.

The rearrangement uses TRBV29-1 and TRBJ2-1, with a weak D call TRBD1 (5 bases). Germline V gene data show CDR1 as SQVTM and CDR2 as ANQGSEA. There are 16 residues in the CDR3. The V end was cut by 4 bases, the J end by 0 bases, with 16 bases between. CDR3 protein: CSVVPLGASSYNEQFF. The CDR3 DNA reads TGCAGCGTTGTGCCCTTAGGGGCTAGCTCCTACAATGAGCAGTTCTTC.

This clone came up once. V and J are TRBV11-3 and TRBJ2-5; TRBD2 matches at 14 bases. CDR1 is SGHNT and CDR2 is YENEEA in the germline V gene. J gave up 3 bases and V 6 bases, and 9 bases lay outside the gene matches. This CDR3 spans 17 amino acids. This CDR3 is CASSQGGTSGGKETQYF. For the CDR3, the DNA is TGTGCCAGCAGTCAAGGGGGGACTAGCGGGGGAAAAGAGACCCAGTACTTC.

This clone occurred once. The V call is TRBV2, the J call TRBJ1-4; D is perhaps TRBD1 (6 bases). Trimming removed 4 bases at V and 8 bases at J, with 17 bases between. From germline, CDR1 is SNHLY and CDR2 FYNNEI. The CDR3 has 15 residues. The CDR3 loop is CASSGGGRRPEKLFF. In DNA, the CDR3 is TGTGCCAGCAGTGGAGGGGGTCGTAGACCCGAAAAACTGTTTTTT.

This chain joins TRBV27 and TRBJ2-1; 9 bases agree with TRBD1. The junction had 3 bases not matched to a gene; V was cut back by 8 bases and J by 10 bases. CDR1 is MNHEY, CDR2 SMNVEV, per germline (reference sequence). The CDR3 has 11 amino acids. CDR3 residues: CASSGTGEQFF. As DNA, the CDR3 is TGTGCCAGCTCGGGGACAGGGGAGCAGTTCTTC.

This clone is a singleton in its sample. V usage is TRBV13 and J usage is TRBJ1-1; D perhaps matches TRBD1 (5 bases). V was pared by 7 bases and J by 4 bases, with 13 bases between. The germline gives CDR1 PRHDT, CDR2 FYEKMQ (reference sequence). This CDR3 has 13 residues. The CDR3 DNA reads as TGTGCCAGCAACTGGGGGAGGGGCACTGAAGCTTTCTTT. Encoded protein: CASNWGRGTEAFF.